This T cell receptor beta chain stems from a study of blood T cell repertoires in COVID-19. The CDR3 runs to 15 residues. Germline loops: CDR1 MNHEY, CDR2 SMNVEV (reference sequence). Trimming took 6 bases from V and 0 from J; bases not matched to a gene: 5. Under the authors' procedure: Estimation of nucleated cell counts relied on the amplification of reference gene primers. The assay was immunoSEQ multiplex PCR, and TCRdb's table has in-frame clones only and misses some. D and trimming were read from the DNA, whereas the V and J calls and clone size are those reported in that table. The sample holds roughly 100,000 clones, around 90% seen once.

The specimen was peripheral blood. This chain connects TRBV27 to TRBJ2-4; 7 bases are shared with TRBD1. The receptor was derived from a human donor in a cohort sampled during active COVID-19. CDR3 loop: CASRRGPEAKNIQYF. The CDR3 DNA is TGTGCCAGCAGGAGGGGGCCCGAAGCCAAAAACATTCAGTACTTC.